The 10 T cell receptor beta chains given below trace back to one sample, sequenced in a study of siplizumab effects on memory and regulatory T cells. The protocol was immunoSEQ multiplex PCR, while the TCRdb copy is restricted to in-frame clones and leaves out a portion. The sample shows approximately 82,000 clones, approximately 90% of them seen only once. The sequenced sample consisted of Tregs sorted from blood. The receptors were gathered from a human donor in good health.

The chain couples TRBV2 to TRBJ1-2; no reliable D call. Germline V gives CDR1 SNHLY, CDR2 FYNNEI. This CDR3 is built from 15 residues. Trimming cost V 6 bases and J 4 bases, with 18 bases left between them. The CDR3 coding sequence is TGTGCCAGCAGGGACGACAACCCCTCTGGCTATGGCTACACCTTC. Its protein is CASRDDNPSGYGYTF.

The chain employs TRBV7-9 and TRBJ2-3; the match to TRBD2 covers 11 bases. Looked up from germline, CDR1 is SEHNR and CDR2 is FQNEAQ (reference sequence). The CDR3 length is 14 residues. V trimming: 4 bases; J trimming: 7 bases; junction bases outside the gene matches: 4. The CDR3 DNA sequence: TGTGCCAGCAGCTGGGGACTAGCGGAGTATACGCAGTATTTT. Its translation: CASSWGLAEYTQYF.

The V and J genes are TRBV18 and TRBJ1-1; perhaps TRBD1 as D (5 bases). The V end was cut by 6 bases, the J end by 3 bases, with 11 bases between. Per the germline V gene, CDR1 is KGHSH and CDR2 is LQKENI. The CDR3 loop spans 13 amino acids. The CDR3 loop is CASSGHRYTEAFF. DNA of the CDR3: TGTGCCAGCTCCGGGCACAGGTACACTGAAGCTTTCTTT.

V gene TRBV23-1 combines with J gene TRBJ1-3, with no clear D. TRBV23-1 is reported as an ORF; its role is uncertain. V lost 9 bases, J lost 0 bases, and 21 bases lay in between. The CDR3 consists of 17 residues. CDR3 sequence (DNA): TGCGCCAGACCCTTCGGTGGACCGAGGAGCTCTGGAAACACCATATATTTT. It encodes CARPFGGPRSSGNTIYF.

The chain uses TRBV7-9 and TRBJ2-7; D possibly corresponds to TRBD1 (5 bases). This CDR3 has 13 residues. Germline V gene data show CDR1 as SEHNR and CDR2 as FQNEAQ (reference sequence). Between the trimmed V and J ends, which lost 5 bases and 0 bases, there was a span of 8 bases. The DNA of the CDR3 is TGTGCCAGCAGCCCACAGGTCTCCTACGAGCAGTACTTC. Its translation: CASSPQVSYEQYF.

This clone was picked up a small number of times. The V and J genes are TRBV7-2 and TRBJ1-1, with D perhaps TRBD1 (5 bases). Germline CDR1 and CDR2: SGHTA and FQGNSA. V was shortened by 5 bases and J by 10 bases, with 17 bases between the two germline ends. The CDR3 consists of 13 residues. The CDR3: CASSPVGPLGAFF. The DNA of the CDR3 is TGTGCCAGCAGCCCTGTGGGACCCCTCGGAGCTTTCTTT.

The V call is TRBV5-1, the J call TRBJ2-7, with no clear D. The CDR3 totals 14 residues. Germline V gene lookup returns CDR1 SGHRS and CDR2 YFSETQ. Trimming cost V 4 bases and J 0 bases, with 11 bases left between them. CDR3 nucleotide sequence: TGCGCCAGCAGCGGGCTGGGCCACTCCTACGAGCAGTACTTC. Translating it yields CASSGLGHSYEQYF.

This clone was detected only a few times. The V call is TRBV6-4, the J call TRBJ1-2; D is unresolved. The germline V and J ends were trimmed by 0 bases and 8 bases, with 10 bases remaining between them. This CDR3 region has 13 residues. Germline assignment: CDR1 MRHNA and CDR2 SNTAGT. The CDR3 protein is CASSDSSGLGYTF. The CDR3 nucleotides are TGTGCCAGCAGTGACTCATCGGGATTAGGCTACACCTTC.

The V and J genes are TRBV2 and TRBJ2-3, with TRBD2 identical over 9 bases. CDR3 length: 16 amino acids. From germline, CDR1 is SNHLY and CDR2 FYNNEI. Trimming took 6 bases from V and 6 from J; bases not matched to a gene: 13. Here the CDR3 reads CASSPSPGLAPDTQYF. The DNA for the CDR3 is TGTGCCAGCAGCCCCTCGCCGGGACTAGCACCGGATACGCAGTATTTT.

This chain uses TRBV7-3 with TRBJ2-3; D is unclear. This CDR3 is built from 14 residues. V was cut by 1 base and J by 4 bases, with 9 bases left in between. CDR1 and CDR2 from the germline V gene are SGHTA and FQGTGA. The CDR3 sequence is CASSLRSLADTQYF. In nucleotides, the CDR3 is TGTGCCAGCAGCTTAAGATCATTAGCAGATACGCAGTATTTT.